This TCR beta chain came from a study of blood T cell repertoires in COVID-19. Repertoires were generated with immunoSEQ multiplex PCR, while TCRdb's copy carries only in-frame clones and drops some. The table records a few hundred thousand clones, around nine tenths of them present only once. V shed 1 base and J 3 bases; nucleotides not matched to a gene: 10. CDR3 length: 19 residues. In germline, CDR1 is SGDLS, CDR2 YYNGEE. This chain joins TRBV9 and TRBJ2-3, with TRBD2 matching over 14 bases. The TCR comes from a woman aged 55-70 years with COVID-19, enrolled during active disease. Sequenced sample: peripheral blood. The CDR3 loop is CASSVIPGTSGRTTDTQYF. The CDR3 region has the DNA TGTGCCAGCAGCGTAATACCCGGGACTAGCGGGAGAACTACAGATACGCAGTATTTT.